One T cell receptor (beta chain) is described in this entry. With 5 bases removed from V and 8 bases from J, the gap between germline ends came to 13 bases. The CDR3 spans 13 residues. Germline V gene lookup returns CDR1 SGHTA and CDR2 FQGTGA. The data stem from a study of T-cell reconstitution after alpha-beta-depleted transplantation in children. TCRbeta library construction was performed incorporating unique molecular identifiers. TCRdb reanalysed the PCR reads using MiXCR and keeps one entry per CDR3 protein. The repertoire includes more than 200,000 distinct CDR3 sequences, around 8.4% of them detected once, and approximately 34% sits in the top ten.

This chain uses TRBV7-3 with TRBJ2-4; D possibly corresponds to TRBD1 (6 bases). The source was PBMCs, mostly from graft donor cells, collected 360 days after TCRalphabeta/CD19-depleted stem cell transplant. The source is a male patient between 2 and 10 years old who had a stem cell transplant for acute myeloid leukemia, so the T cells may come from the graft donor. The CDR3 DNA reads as TGTGCCAGCAGCCGAAACAGGGAGCACATTCAGTACTTC. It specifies CASSRNREHIQYF.